This T cell receptor beta chain was retrieved from a study of cytomegalovirus exposure and HLA in healthy donors. Across the study: Early on, a data release was issued that held tens of millions of unique TCRs from HLA-typed donors. Broader study findings: Researchers reported in a later analysis that a missense DCLRE1C variant was tied to TCR beta V- and J-gene trimming. Most TCRs appeared rarely, but some public TCRs recurred in many donors.

This CDR3 comprises 17 residues. Per germline, CDR1 LGHNA and CDR2 YSLEER. Trimming removed 0 bases from V and 2 bases from J, with 14 bases in between. To note about this clone: Its antigen remains unknown.

Vbeta (60) and Jbeta (13) primers were used in the PCR. Generated by immunoSEQ multiplex PCR, the TCRdb table keeps only in-frame clones and is missing some. The data hold 150,000 to 180,000 clones, with 65% to 80% observed a single time. V gene TRBV4-3 combines with J gene TRBJ2-1, with D perhaps TRBD1 (6 bases). The TCR comes from a man younger than 30 in good health and CMV-seronegative. Sequencing was performed on PBMCs. The CDR3 loop is CASSQERTVGPYNEQFF. In DNA, the CDR3 is TGCGCCAGCAGCCAAGAGAGGACAGTCGGCCCCTACAATGAGCAGTTCTTC.